This TCR beta chain comes out of a study of T-cell memory formation after mild COVID-19. Across the whole study: The study found TCR clusters largely donor specific.

This clonotype was seen more than once but under ten times. The antigen is unknown. Study-level points and caveats: There was a balanced CD4/CD8 profile in clones contracting day 15 to 85, and later expanders leaned CD4+. A subset of responding clones appeared in pre-infection memory, suggesting cross-reactive memory joined.

5'RACE with constant-segment primers yielded barcoded, UMI-tagged TCR alpha and TCR beta cDNA libraries. TCRdb passed the 5' RACE reads through MiXCR, listing each CDR3 protein once. The sample lists approximately 430,000 distinct CDR3 sequences; 23% were seen once. This clonotype was obtained from an adult woman who had mild COVID-19 (a few samples of this study predate the infection). Cell type and time point are not known. Sequencing was performed on PBMCs or a T cell subset sorted from them (not recorded which).

The CDR3 bases are TGTGCCAGCAGCTCGGGACAGGGTGATGCCCTCTCTGGAAACACCATATATTTT. Translation gives CASSSGQGDALSGNTIYF. The rearrangement joins TRBV7-6 to TRBJ1-3; the match to TRBD1 covers 9 bases. The J segment lost 0 bases and the V segment lost 4 bases, leaving 10 bases of the junction unmatched. CDR1 is SGHVS and CDR2 is FNYEAQ in the germline V gene. CDR3 length: 18 amino acids.